This record concerns one TCR beta chain sequence. This clone was found a few times. Its antigen remains undetermined. Base qualities are missing; no much larger clone stands one base away. TCRbeta CDR3 regions were amplified from genomic DNA using the immunoSEQ Assay, a bias-controlled multiplex PCR. The paper's data handling went like this. Within the assay, amplification of reference gene primers was used to estimate how many nucleated cells each sample contained. Sequence reads were collapsed and filtered to measure the absolute abundance of every unique TCRbeta CDR3 rearrangement. Productive Simpson clonality was computed per sample as the square root of Simpson's diversity index over productive rearrangements. TCRdb obtained this table from immuneACCESS and retained in-frame rearrangements with V and J assigned. These tables miss some clones; where compared with another copy, unresolved V genes account for less than half of the shortfall, and the remainder is unexplained. The DNA gave D and trimming, while V, J and clone size come from that table. This sample comprises about 120,000 clones, 79% of them detected only once. The top ten constitute around 3.9% of the sample.

CDR1 and CDR2 are drawn from the germline V gene: MGHDK, SYGVNS. Spanning cysteine to phenylalanine, the CDR3 consists of 15 amino acids. The read is trimmed to its CDR3 DNA, 45 bases read in frame from base 1. V is reduced by 3 bases and J by 1 base, leaving a spacing of 13 bases between them. The data derive from a study of blood T cell repertoires in COVID-19 (dated by TCRdb to the early 2020s). Describing the broader study: The collaborator samples originated in the United States, Italy and Spain and spanned the acute and convalescent phases of COVID-19. Where available, HLA class I and class II types were taken from metadata supplied by the sample provider and were not determined by assay-based typing. Deeply sampled blood TCRbeta repertoires from subjects exposed to, actively infected with, or recovered from COVID-19 were included in the dataset. The repertoires were released in a freely available public database intended as a resource for research on the immune response to SARS-CoV-2. Sample metadata almost always included a de-identified subject ID, COVID-19 status, age in years and sex. The material from the prospective study consisted of cDNA or gDNA derived from T cells, B-cell-depleted T cells, or PBMCs. Samples were obtained from the ongoing ImmuneRACE study (first 160 participants) and from over 1,000 subjects provided by 6 global collaborators.

Whole blood was collected in K2EDTA tubes by collaborating institutions according to the institutions' own protocols. For TCRbeta analysis, collaborators shipped samples as frozen whole blood, isolated PBMCs, or DNA extracted from either of those sample types. Paper-wide results and their limitations: Clinical and demographic metadata were provided uncurated, with the amount varying by source and participant.

This TCR came from an elderly woman with acute or convalescent COVID-19. Sequencing input: peripheral blood. Rearrangement joined TRBV25-1 to TRBJ2-7; a weak D assignment points to TRBD1 (5 bases agree). The CDR3 has the sequence CASSDPRVGSYEQYF. The bases read TGTGCCAGCAGTGACCCCAGGGTGGGGTCCTACGAGCAGTACTTC.